This T cell receptor (beta chain) was identified during a study of tumor T cells in aggressive B-cell lymphoma. Germline CDR1 is SNHLY and CDR2 is FYNNEI. Trimming cost V 4 bases and J 2 bases, with 15 bases left between them. This CDR3 is 17 amino acids long. The data were produced by immunoSEQ multiplex PCR, yet TCRdb's version contains in-frame clones alone and is incomplete. This sample has about 700 clones, with about nine tenths found just once. The sequence was obtained from an adult with diffuse large B cell lymphoma. The material sequenced was tumor tissue. The chain links TRBV2 to TRBJ2-6, with D perhaps TRBD2 (5 bases). The CDR3 protein is CASSVGLLSAGANVLTF. Here the CDR3 DNA reads TGTGCCAGCAGTGTCGGACTGCTTTCGGCTGGGGCCAACGTCCTGACTTTC.